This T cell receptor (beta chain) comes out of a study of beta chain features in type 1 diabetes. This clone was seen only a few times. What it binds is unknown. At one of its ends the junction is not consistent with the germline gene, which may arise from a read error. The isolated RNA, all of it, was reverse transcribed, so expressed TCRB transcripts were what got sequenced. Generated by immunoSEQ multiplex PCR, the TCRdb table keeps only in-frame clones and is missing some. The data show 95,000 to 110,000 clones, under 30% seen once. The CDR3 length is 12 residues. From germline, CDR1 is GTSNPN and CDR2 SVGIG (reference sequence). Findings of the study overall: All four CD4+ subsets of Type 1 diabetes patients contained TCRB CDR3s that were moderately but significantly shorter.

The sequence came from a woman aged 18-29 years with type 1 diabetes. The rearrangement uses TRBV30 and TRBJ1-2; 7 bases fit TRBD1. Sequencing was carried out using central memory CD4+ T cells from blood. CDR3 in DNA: TGTGCCTGGAGGGCCGGGACAGAATCCCCCTCCTTC. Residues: CAWRAGTESPSF.